These 25 T cell receptor beta chains were all obtained from the same sample, sequenced in a study of CD8 T cells in Susac syndrome. RNA was extracted with the RNeasy kit, and a quantity of roughly 0.45 to 1 ug was reverse transcribed using random hexamers. TCRdb itself ran the immunoSEQ multiplex PCR reads through MiXCR, one entry per CDR3 protein. There are around 220,000 distinct CDR3 sequences in the sample; approximately 90% occur only once, and roughly 0.13% lies in the top ten. Sequencing input: CD8+ T cells from PBMCs. All receptors derive from a human donor with multiple sclerosis.

This chain uses TRBV4-1 with TRBJ2-7; 13 bases are shared with TRBD2. V dropped 4 bases and J dropped 5; count of bases not matched to a gene: 8. This CDR3 contains 16 residues. Germline CDR1 and CDR2: MGHRA and YSYEKL. Here the CDR3 reads CASSRRTSGRSDEQYF. CDR3 nucleotide sequence: TGCGCCAGCAGCCGCCGGACTAGCGGGAGATCGGACGAGCAGTACTTC.

The chain joins TRBV12-3 or TRBV12-4 to TRBJ2-2, with a possible D match to TRBD2 (6 bases). The CDR3 loop spans 14 amino acids. V shed 5 bases and J shed 3 bases, with 10 bases lying between them. The chain's CDR3 is CASSRDSYTGELFF. CDR3 DNA: TGTGCCAGCAGTCGGGACTCTTACACCGGGGAGCTGTTTTTT.

The chain couples TRBV6-2 or TRBV6-3 to TRBJ2-7, with no clear D. V lost 6 bases, J lost 3 bases, and 12 bases lay in between. Germline lookup yields CDR1 MNHEY and CDR2 SVGEGT. The CDR3 totals 13 residues. Written as DNA, the CDR3 is TGTGCCAGCAGGGGCCCTCGGAGCTACGAGCAGTACTTC. It translates to CASRGPRSYEQYF.

The V gene is TRBV13, the J gene TRBJ2-7; D may be TRBD1 (6 bases). Trimming took 0 bases from V and 4 from J, leaving 10 bases between them. Germline values: CDR1 PRHDT, CDR2 FYEKMQ (reference sequence). The CDR3 is 14 residues long. DNA of the CDR3: TGTGCCAGCAGCTTAGGCGGCAGGGGATACGAGCAGTACTTC. The encoded protein is CASSLGGRGYEQYF. Drawing the rest from reference TRBV13 and TRBJ2-7, the complete variable domain is AAGVIQSPRHLIKEKRETATLKCYPIPRHDTVYWYQQGPGQDPQFLISFYEKMQSDKGSIPDRFSAQQFSDYHSELNMSSLELGDSALYFCASSLGGRGYEQYFGPGTRLTVT.

This clonotype was detected a few times. This chain joins TRBV24-1 and TRBJ2-7; 8 bases are a match to TRBD1. Germline assignment: CDR1 KGHDR and CDR2 SFDVKD. The CDR3 is 15 residues long. The J segment lost 5 bases and the V segment lost 7 bases, leaving 12 bases of the junction unmatched. The CDR3 region is CATRPSTGARHEQYF. DNA for the CDR3: TGTGCCACCAGGCCTTCGACAGGGGCGAGACACGAGCAGTACTTC.

The chain is built from TRBV6-5 and TRBJ2-3; 7 bases line up with TRBD2. This CDR3 has 12 amino acids. V lost 9 bases and J lost 6; bases outside the gene matches: 6. The germline CDR1 and CDR2 sequences are MNHEY and SVGAGI. The CDR3 bases are TGTGCCAGTAGGAGCGGGACGGATACGCAGTATTTT. Translating gives CASRSGTDTQYF.

This chain links TRBV4-1 with TRBJ2-7; no definite D call. CDR3 length: 13 residues. Germline-derived CDR1 and CDR2 are MGHRA and YSYEKL. Trimming removed 4 bases from V and 0 bases from J, with 7 bases in between. CDR3 DNA: TGCGCCAGCAGCCCCGAACCCTCCTACGAGCAGTACTTC. Translation gives CASSPEPSYEQYF.

V gene TRBV7-2 combines with J gene TRBJ2-7; D remains ambiguous. CDR1 SGHTA and CDR2 FQGNSA come from the germline V gene. The CDR3 covers 14 residues. V lost 5 bases, J lost 7 bases, and 18 bases lay in between. CDR3 DNA: TGTGCCAGCAGCCCAACTGCCCCGTTATCGGAGCAGTACTTC. Its translation is CASSPTAPLSEQYF.

This clonotype was counted a few times. The chain recombines TRBV27 with TRBJ1-5; D gene uncertain. The germline CDR1 and CDR2 sequences are MNHEY and SMNVEV (reference sequence). The CDR3 covers 14 residues. Trimming removed 4 bases at V and 1 base at J, with 8 bases between. CDR3 sequence: CASSSPGSNQPQHF. CDR3 DNA: TGTGCCAGCAGTTCGCCGGGGAGCAATCAGCCCCAGCATTTT.

This clonotype has only one observation. The chain couples TRBV19 to TRBJ2-5; D unclear. This CDR3 comprises 15 residues. V lost 1 base and J lost 1, with 10 bases in between. Per germline, CDR1 LNHDA and CDR2 SQIVND (reference sequence). The CDR3 nucleotides are TGTGCCAGTAGTATAGGCCGGAATTTCCAAGAGACCCAGTACTTC. It translates to CASSIGRNFQETQYF.

CDR3 region: CAWSRDRGRNEQFF. In nucleotides, the CDR3 is TGTGCCTGGAGTCGGGACAGGGGGCGAAATGAGCAGTTCTTC. This chain joins TRBV30 and TRBJ2-1; TRBD1 agrees at 12 bases. From germline, CDR1 is GTSNPN and CDR2 SVGIG (reference sequence). This CDR3 comprises 14 residues. V dropped 2 bases and J dropped 7; count of bases not matched to a gene: 3.

The chain combines TRBV7-9 with TRBJ2-4; no reliable D call. Germline V gene data show CDR1 as SEHNR and CDR2 as FQNEAQ (reference sequence). The CDR3 contains 14 residues. Trimming removed 0 bases from V and 9 bases from J, with 12 bases in between. For the CDR3, the DNA is TGTGCCAGCAGCTTAGCGGACGGGTACAGCATTCAGTACTTC. Its protein is CASSLADGYSIQYF.

For the CDR3, the DNA is TGTGCCTGGAGTATCTCCCCGAACACCGGGGAGCTGTTTTTT. Protein product: CAWSISPNTGELFF. The V gene is TRBV30, the J gene TRBJ2-2; D unresolved. V lost 2 bases, J lost 0 bases, and 7 bases lay in between. This CDR3 is 14 amino acids long. From germline, CDR1 is GTSNPN and CDR2 SVGIG (reference sequence). The full variable domain, rest sourced from reference TRBV30 and TRBJ2-2, is SQTIHQWPATLVQPVGSPLSLECTVEGTSNPNLYWYRQAAGRGLQLLFYSVGIGQISSEVPQNLSASRPQDRQFILSSKKLLLSDSGFYLCAWSISPNTGELFFGEGSRLTVL.

The gene calls are TRBV7-2 and TRBJ1-5; D may be TRBD1 (6 bases). Trimming stripped 5 bases from V and 15 bases from J, with 17 bases between. This CDR3 is 12 amino acids long. Germline V gives CDR1 SGHTA, CDR2 FQGNSA. The CDR3 is CASSRPGGPTHF. The CDR3 DNA follows: TGTGCCAGCAGCCGCCCCGGGGGGCCGACGCATTTT.

The chain recombines TRBV6-5 with TRBJ2-2; 7 bases align to TRBD2. Germline lookup yields CDR1 MNHEY and CDR2 SVGAGI. This CDR3 contains 18 residues. J was trimmed by 6 bases and V by 3 bases; bases with no gene match: 16. CDR3 amino acids: CASSYAALAYFGAGELFF. The CDR3 bases are TGTGCCAGCAGTTATGCGGCACTAGCGTACTTCGGGGCCGGGGAGCTGTTTTTT.

J is TRBJ2-5 and V is TRBV7-3; a possible D gene is TRBD2 (6 bases). The V gene lost 7 bases and the J gene lost 4 bases, with 16 bases spanning the gap. The length of the CDR3 is 14 residues. Germline V lookup: CDR1 SGHTA, CDR2 FQGTGA. For the CDR3, the DNA is TGTGCCAGCAAGCACGGGAGTTCAGGAGAGACCCAGTACTTC. This gives the protein CASKHGSSGETQYF.

The rearrangement uses TRBV9 and TRBJ2-1; D is undetermined. Per the germline V gene, CDR1 is SGDLS and CDR2 is YYNGEE. This CDR3 region has 19 residues. V shed 0 bases and J shed 0 bases, with 19 bases lying between them. The CDR3 coding sequence is TGTGCCAGCAGCGTAGCTCGGTCAACGGCGGTCAGCTCCTACAATGAGCAGTTCTTC. It codes for CASSVARSTAVSSYNEQFF.

The V gene is TRBV27, the J gene TRBJ2-2; possibly TRBD2 for D (5 bases). Germline assignment: CDR1 MNHEY and CDR2 SMNVEV (reference sequence). V was pared by 2 bases and J by 7 bases, with 8 bases between. The CDR3 contains 13 residues. CDR3 loop: CASSLEGGGELFF. DNA for the CDR3: TGTGCCAGCAGTTTAGAGGGTGGCGGGGAGCTGTTTTTT.

The J gene is TRBJ2-1, the V gene TRBV11-2; D not certain. Looked up from germline, CDR1 is SGHAT and CDR2 is FQNNGV. This CDR3 has 15 residues. Trimming cost V 1 base and J 0 bases, with 7 bases left between them. The DNA of the CDR3 is TGTGCCAGCAGCTTAGGGGCTTCCTCCTACAATGAGCAGTTCTTC. Translating gives CASSLGASSYNEQFF.

The rearrangement joins TRBV27 to TRBJ2-3; D is possibly TRBD2 (5 bases). V shed 6 bases and J shed 1 base, with 17 bases lying between them. Looked up from germline, CDR1 is MNHEY and CDR2 is SMNVEV (reference sequence). CDR3 length: 16 residues. The CDR3: CASRVWENTGTDTQYF. The CDR3 coding sequence is TGTGCCAGCAGAGTTTGGGAGAACACAGGCACAGATACGCAGTATTTT.

The gene calls are TRBV6-1 and TRBJ1-5; D possibly corresponds to TRBD1 (5 bases). The CDR3 has 15 residues. The V and J ends lost 8 bases and 3 bases respectively, with 17 bases between them. Germline lookup yields CDR1 MNHNS and CDR2 SASEGT. The chain's CDR3 is CASFGRADNNQPQHF. Written as DNA, the CDR3 is TGTGCCAGCTTCGGCAGGGCGGACAACAATCAGCCCCAGCATTTT.

The rearrangement links TRBV4-3 to TRBJ1-1; tentatively, D is TRBD1 (5 bases). This CDR3 region has 21 residues. Germline CDR1 reads LGHNA; CDR2 reads YSLEER. V was pared by 3 bases and J by 1 base, with 30 bases between. The CDR3 region has the DNA TGCGCCAGCAGCCATCATTTCCCACCAGGTGGGGCGGCGGGTAGGAACACTGAAGCTTTCTTT. This codes for CASSHHFPPGGAAGRNTEAFF.

The J gene is TRBJ2-3, the V gene TRBV12-3 or TRBV12-4; no clear D. V was pared by 4 bases and J by 3 bases, with 11 bases between. The CDR3 extends over 14 amino acids. CDR3 protein: CASSSIGPTDTQYF. The CDR3 region has the DNA TGTGCCAGCAGTTCTATAGGGCCAACAGATACGCAGTATTTT.

The V call is TRBV12-5, the J call TRBJ2-7; 7 positions agree with TRBD1. The germline V gene encodes CDR1 LGHNT and CDR2 FRNRAP. V lost 3 bases, J lost 2 bases, and 4 bases stayed unmatched. The CDR3 totals 14 residues. DNA of the CDR3: TGTGCTAGTGGTTTACAGACAGGGACCTACGAGCAGTACTTC. Protein: CASGLQTGTYEQYF.

This clonotype was counted once. J is TRBJ2-3 and V is TRBV12-3 or TRBV12-4, with 9 nucleotides matching TRBD2. With 7 bases clipped from V and 7 bases from J, the junction kept 12 bases outside the gene matches. CDR3 size: 15 residues. Here the CDR3 reads CASTPHWRGGNTQYF. In nucleotides, the CDR3 is TGTGCCAGCACTCCACATTGGCGGGGGGGCAATACGCAGTATTTT.